Sequencing of this TCR beta chain was carried out in a study of cytomegalovirus exposure and HLA in healthy donors. General observations from the study: When analyzed later, a missense DCLRE1C variant was found to be linked to TCR beta V- and J-gene trimming. Researchers catalogued about 160 TCR beta chains as cytomegalovirus-associated.

It was with 60 Vbeta and 13 Jbeta primers that the PCR ran. The assay was immunoSEQ multiplex PCR, and TCRdb's table has in-frame clones only and misses some. With around 40,000 clones in the sample, the ten largest clones hold approximately 1.3%. V was trimmed by 6 bases and J by 4 bases, leaving 12 bases between them. The CDR3 sequence is 13 residues long. Germline V gives CDR1 KGHSH, CDR2 LQKENI. Notes on this clone: Its antigen is undetermined.

The source material was PBMCs. The chain has TRBV18 and TRBJ1-1, with a tentative D call TRBD1 (5 bases). The TCR comes from a man aged 25-45 years in good health and CMV-seronegative. CDR3 in DNA: TGTGCCAGCTCCACGGGGGAGAGCACTGAAGCTTTCTTT. Protein product: CASSTGESTEAFF.